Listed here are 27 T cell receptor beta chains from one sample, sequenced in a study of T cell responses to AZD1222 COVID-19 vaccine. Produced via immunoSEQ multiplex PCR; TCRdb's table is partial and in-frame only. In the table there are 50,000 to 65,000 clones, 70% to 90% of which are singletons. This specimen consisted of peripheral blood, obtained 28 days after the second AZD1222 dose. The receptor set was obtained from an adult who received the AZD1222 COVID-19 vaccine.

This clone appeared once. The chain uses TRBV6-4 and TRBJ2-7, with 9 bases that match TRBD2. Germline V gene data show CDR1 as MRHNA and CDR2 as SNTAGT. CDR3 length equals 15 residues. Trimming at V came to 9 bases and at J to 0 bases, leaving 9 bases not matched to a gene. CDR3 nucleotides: TGTGCCAGATTGGGGGAGCGGGAGGACTCCTACGAGCAGTACTTC. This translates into CARLGEREDSYEQYF.

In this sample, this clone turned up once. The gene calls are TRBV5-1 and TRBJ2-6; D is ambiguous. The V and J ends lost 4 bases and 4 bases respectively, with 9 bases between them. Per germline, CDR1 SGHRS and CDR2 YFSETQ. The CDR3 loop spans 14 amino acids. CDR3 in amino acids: CASSPAPGANVLTF. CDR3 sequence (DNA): TGCGCCAGCAGCCCAGCCCCGGGGGCCAACGTCCTGACTTTC.

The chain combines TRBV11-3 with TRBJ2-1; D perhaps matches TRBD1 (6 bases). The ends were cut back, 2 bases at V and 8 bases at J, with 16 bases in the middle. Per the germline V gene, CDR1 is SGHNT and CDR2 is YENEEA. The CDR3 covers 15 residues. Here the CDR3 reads CASSLLGGVAYEQFF. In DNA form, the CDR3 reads TGTGCCAGCAGCTTACTAGGGGGAGTGGCCTATGAGCAGTTCTTC.

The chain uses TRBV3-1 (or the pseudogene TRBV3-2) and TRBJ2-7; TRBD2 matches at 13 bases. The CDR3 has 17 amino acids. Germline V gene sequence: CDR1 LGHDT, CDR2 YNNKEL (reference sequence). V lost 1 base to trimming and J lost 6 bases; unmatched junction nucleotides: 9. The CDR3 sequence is CASSQGLPRTSGSEQYF. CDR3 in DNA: TGTGCCAGCAGCCAAGGGCTACCTCGGACTAGCGGGAGCGAGCAGTACTTC.

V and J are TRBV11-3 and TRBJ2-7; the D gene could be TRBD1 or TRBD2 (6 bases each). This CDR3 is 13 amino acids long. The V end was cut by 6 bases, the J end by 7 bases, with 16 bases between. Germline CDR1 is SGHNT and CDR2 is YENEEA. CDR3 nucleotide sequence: TGTGCCAGCAGTAAGGGGGGAGCTAGAGAGCAGTACTTC. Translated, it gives CASSKGGAREQYF. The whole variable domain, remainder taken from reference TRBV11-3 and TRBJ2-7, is EAGVVQSPRYKIIEKKQPVAFWCNPISGHNTLYWYLQNLGQGPELLIRYENEEAVDDSQLPKDRFSAERLKGVDSTLKIQPAELGDSAVYLCASSKGGAREQYFGPGTRLTVT.

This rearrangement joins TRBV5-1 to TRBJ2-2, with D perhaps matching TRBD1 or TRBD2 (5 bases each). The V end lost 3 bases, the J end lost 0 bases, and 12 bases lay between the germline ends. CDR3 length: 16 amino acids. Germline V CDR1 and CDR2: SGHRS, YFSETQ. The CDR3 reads CASSSGSGPNTGELFF. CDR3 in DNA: TGCGCCAGCAGCTCCGGGTCGGGACCGAACACCGGGGAGCTGTTTTTT.

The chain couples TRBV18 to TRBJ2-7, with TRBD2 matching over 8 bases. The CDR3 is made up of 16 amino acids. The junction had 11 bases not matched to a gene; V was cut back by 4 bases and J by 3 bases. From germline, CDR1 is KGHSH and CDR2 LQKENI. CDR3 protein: CASSQAGTRGIYEQYF. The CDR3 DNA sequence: TGTGCCAGCTCACAGGCCGGGACTAGAGGGATCTACGAGCAGTACTTC.

The CDR3 region is CASSYRLAGTDTQYF. CDR3 in DNA: TGTGCCAGCAGTTACCGACTAGCGGGCACAGATACGCAGTATTTT. The rearrangement links TRBV6-5 to TRBJ2-3, with TRBD2 identical over 9 bases. Germline V gene sequence: CDR1 MNHEY, CDR2 SVGAGI. This CDR3 spans 15 amino acids. J was trimmed by 1 base and V by 2 bases; bases with no gene match: 1.

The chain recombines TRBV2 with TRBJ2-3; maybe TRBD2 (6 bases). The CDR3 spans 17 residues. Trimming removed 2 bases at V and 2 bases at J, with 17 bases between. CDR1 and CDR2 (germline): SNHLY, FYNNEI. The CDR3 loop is CASSEPPSAPLTDTQYF. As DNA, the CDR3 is TGTGCCAGCAGTGAACCCCCTAGCGCCCCGCTCACAGATACGCAGTATTTT.

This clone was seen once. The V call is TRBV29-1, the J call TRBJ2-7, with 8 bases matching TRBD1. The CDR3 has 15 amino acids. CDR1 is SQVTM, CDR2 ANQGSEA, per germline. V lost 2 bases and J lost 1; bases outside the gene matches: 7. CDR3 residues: CSVESTGTGSYEQYF. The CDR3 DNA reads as TGCAGCGTTGAATCAACGGGGACAGGTTCCTACGAGCAGTACTTC.

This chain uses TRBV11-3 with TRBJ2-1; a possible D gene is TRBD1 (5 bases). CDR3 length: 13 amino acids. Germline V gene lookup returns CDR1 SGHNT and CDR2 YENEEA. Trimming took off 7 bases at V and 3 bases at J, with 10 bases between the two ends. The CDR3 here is CASTPTGYNEQFF. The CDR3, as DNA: TGTGCCAGCACCCCTACAGGCTACAATGAGCAGTTCTTC.

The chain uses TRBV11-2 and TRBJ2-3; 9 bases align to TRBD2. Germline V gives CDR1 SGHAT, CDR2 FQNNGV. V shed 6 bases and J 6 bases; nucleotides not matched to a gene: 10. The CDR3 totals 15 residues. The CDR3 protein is CASRPSGGSMDTQYF. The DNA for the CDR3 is TGTGCCAGCAGACCCAGCGGGGGGAGCATGGATACGCAGTATTTT.

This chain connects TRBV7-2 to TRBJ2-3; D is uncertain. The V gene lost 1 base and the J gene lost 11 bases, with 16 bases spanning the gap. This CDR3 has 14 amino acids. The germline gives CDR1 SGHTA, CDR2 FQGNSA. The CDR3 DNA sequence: TGTGCCAGCAGCTTAGAGCCGGGCCCCTTTAAGCAGTATTTT. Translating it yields CASSLEPGPFKQYF.

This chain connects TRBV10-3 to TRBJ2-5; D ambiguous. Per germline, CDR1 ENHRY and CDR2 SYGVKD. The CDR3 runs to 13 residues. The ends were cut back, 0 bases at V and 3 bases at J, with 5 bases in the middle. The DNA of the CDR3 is TGTGCCATCAGTGAGTCTATCAAAGAGACCCAGTACTTC. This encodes CAISESIKETQYF.

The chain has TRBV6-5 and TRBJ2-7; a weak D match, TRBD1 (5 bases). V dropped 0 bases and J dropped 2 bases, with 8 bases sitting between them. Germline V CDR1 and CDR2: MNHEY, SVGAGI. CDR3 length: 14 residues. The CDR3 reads CASSYSTAAYEQYF. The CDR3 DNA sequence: TGTGCCAGCAGTTACTCGACAGCCGCCTACGAGCAGTACTTC.

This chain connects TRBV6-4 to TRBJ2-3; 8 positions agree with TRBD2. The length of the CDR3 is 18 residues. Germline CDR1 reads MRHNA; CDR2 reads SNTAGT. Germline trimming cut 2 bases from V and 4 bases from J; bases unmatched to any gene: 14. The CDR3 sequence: CASSDLPGSGGPSDTQYF. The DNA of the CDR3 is TGTGCCAGCAGTGACCTGCCGGGGTCGGGAGGGCCCTCAGATACGCAGTATTTT.

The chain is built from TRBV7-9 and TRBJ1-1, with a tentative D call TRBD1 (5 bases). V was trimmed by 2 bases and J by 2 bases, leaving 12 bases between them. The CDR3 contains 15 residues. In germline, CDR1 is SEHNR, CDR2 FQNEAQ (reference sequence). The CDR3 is CASSLQGLGNTEAFF. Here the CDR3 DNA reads TGTGCCAGCAGCTTACAGGGTCTTGGTAACACTGAAGCTTTCTTT.

The CDR3 DNA is TGTGCCAGCAGCATTGACAGGGACTATGGCTACACCTTC. Translation: CASSIDRDYGYTF. The rearrangement links TRBV7-9 to TRBJ1-2; 7 bases are a match to TRBD1. Trimming at V came to 5 bases and at J to 3 bases, leaving 3 bases not matched to a gene. This CDR3 spans 13 amino acids. Germline CDR1 SEHNR, CDR2 FQNEAQ (reference sequence).

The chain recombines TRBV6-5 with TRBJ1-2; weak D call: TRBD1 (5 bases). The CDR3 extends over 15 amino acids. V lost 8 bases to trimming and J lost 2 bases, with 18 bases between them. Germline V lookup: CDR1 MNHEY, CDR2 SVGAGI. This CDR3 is CASGPRGGTNYGYTF. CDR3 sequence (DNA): TGTGCCAGCGGGCCAAGGGGCGGGACGAACTATGGCTACACCTTC.

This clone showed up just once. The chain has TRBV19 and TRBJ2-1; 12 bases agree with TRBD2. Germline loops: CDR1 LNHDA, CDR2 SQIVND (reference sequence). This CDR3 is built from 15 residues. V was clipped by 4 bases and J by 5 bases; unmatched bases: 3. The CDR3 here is CASSRGLAGDNEQFF. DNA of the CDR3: TGTGCCAGTAGTAGGGGACTAGCGGGCGACAATGAGCAGTTCTTC.

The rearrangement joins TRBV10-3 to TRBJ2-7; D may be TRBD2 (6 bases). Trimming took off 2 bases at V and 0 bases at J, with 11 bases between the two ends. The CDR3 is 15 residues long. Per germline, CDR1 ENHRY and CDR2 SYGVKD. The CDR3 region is CAISEVAGNSYEQYF. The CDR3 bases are TGTGCCATCAGTGAGGTTGCGGGGAACTCCTACGAGCAGTACTTC.

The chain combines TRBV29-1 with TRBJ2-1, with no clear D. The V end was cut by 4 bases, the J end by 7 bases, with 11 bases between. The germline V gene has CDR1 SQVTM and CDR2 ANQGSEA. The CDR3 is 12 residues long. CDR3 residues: CSVGRSRNEQFF. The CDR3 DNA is TGCAGCGTTGGGCGGAGTAGGAATGAGCAGTTCTTC.

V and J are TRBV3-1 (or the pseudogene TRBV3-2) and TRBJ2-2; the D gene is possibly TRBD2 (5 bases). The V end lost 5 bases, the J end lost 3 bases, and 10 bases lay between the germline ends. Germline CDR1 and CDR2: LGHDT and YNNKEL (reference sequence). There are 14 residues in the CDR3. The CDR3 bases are TGTGCCAGCAGCGGTACCGGGGACACCGGGGAGCTGTTTTTT. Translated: CASSGTGDTGELFF.

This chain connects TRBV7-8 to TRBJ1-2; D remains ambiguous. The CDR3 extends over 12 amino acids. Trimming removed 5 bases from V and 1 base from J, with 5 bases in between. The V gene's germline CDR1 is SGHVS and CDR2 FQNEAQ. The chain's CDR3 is CASSPSNYGYTF. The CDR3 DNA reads TGTGCCAGCAGCCCAAGTAACTATGGCTACACCTTC.

CDR3 coding DNA: TGTGCCAGCAGCTTAGCGTCGGGGCTGTTCTCCTACGAGCAGTACTTC. Encoded protein: CASSLASGLFSYEQYF. The chain carries TRBV7-9 and TRBJ2-7; D is perhaps TRBD1 or TRBD2 (5 bases each). CDR3 size: 16 residues. Germline CDR1 reads SEHNR; CDR2 reads FQNEAQ (reference sequence). V was trimmed by 0 bases and J by 0 bases, leaving 12 bases between them.

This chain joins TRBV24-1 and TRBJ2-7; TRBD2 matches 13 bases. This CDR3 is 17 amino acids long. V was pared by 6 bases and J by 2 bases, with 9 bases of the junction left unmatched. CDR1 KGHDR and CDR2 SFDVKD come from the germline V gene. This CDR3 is CATSTTSGRISTYEQYF. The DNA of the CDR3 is TGTGCCACCAGTACGACTAGCGGGAGGATATCGACCTACGAGCAGTACTTC.

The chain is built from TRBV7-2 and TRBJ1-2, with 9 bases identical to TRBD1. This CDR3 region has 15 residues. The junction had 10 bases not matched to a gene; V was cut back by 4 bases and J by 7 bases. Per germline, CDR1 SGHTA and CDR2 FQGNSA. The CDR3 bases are TGTGCCAGCAGCTCTACCGGGACAGGGTACGTTGGCTACACCTTC. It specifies CASSSTGTGYVGYTF.